This T cell receptor (beta chain) stems from a study of follicular helper T cells after annual influenza vaccination (TCRdb year 2017). For the wider study: Blood was collected on days 0, 7 and 28 after each seasonal influenza vaccination. To look at recall of cTfh clones, some subjects were tracked through successive annual vaccinations covering the 2013-2014, 2014-2015 and 2015-2016 seasons. One week after vaccination, a second recruited cohort of roughly twelve subjects (Table S1) displayed a similar ICOS+CD38+ cTfh response. Multi-year samples were available from six subjects, with four subjects covering two vaccination seasons and two subjects covering three seasons. The 2015 samples were processed right after collection, while the 2013-2014 samples were cryopreserved.

In light of the paper, this sample's time point label describes: 2013-2014 season, 7 days after vaccination. Adults were given seasonal inactivated influenza vaccine (Fluvarix), and sorted blood CD4 subsets were followed by TCRB sequencing before and after vaccination. To be eligible, subjects had to be community-dwelling and could not have received an influenza vaccine during the previous 6 months. Subjects were excluded for influenza vaccine contraindications, substance abuse, HIV/AIDS, active malignancy, immunomodulatory medication, or active illness such as respiratory infection. Between about 35 and 110 mL of blood was sampled per time point. Non-naive CD4+CXCR5+PD-1+ cells were defined as circulating Tfh and were sorted into two fractions, ICOS+CD38+ and ICOS-CD38-. Ficoll-Paque PLUS or SepMate separation was used to isolate PBMC. Before DNA extraction, cell subsets were sorted from PBMC on a BD FACS Aria.

What the authors observed across the whole study: Successive annual vaccinations recalled a recurring oligoclonal ICOS+CD38+ cTfh response that included tetramer and AIM influenza-specific clonotypes. Productive TCRB sequences were recovered from only about 10-23% of analyzed cells, so rare clonotypes could not be sampled. Day 7 ICOS+CD38+ clones were most often found later in ICOS-CD38- cTfh, suggesting that subset may serve as a memory reservoir. ICOS+CD38+ cTfh clonality correlated with the frequency of that population, and its change correlated with the change in circulating plasmablast frequency.

A word on this clone: Its antigen remains undetermined. Per-base qualities were not stored, and no clone one base away is much larger.

The library was produced with the immunoSEQ multiplex PCR assay. Adaptive Biotechnologies handled the TCRB amplification, library preparation, sequencing and preliminary bioinformatics at Survey level resolution. For TCRB sequencing, genomic DNA from the sorted cTfh populations was amplified by multiplex PCR. The study's processing was this. Clonality was calculated in R as 1 minus normalized Shannon entropy, and the Gini index was computed with the R package ineq. Overlap score was the summed counts of shared sequences divided by total counts of all sequences in both compared samples. Shared-clonotype significance used Fisher's exact test assuming a theoretical repertoire of 10^7 TCRB sequences. The table comes from immuneACCESS by way of TCRdb, which keeps in-frame sequences with V and J called. Part of the clones is missing from these tables; in studies checked, under half for an unresolved V gene and the rest for unknown reasons. V and J calls plus clone size are reproduced from that table; the DNA served to infer D and trimming. The sample contains under 9,500 clones, about 83% of them found a single time. The ten most abundant clones make up about 2.9% of the sample.

The source of this sequence is an adult who received the influenza vaccine. The material sequenced was CXCR5+ CD38- circulating T follicular helper cells from blood, taken 7 days after influenza vaccination. The cell subset or site label corresponds to: circulating Tfh, non-naive CD4+CXCR5+PD-1+ (ICOS+CD38+ or ICOS-CD38-).

In nucleotides, the sequence is TGTGCCAGTAGTATGACGGGCGGGGAAACCTACGAGCAGTACTTC. Its translation is CASSMTGGETYEQYF. Recombination linked TRBV19 to TRBJ2-7; the D gene is possibly TRBD2, with 6 bases matching. Trimming at the junction amounts to 3 bases on V and 2 bases on J, and the germline ends lie 14 bases apart. CDR1 and CDR2 (LNHDA, SQIVND) derive from the germline V gene (reference sequence). From cysteine to phenylalanine, the CDR3 is 15 amino acids long. Only the CDR3 part of the read is kept: 45 bases, read in frame from the first base. The full variable domain, completed from the reference TRBV19 and TRBJ2-7 proteins outside the CDR3, reads DGGITQSPKYLFRKEGQNVTLSCEQNLNHDAMYWYRQDPGQGLRLIYYSQIVNDFQKGDIAEGYSVSREKKESFPLTVTSAQKNPTAFYLCASSMTGGETYEQYFGPGTRLTVT.